This passage covers 24 T cell receptor beta chains from one sample sequenced in a study of cytomegalovirus exposure and HLA in healthy donors (dated by TCRdb to 2016 to 2017). The library was made by the immunoSEQ multiplex PCR assay. For the multiplex PCR, a mixture combining 60 forward primers for TCR Vbeta segments and 13 reverse primers for TCR Jbeta segments was used. TCRdb carries this immuneACCESS record with in-frame sequences only. Its versions omit some clonotypes, under half of them owing to an unresolved V gene in the studies checked, with the rest unexplained. The sample contains over 70,000 clones, 77% of them found a single time. The ten largest make up 3.7% of the sample. Material for sequencing was PBMCs. The receptors were gathered from a man aged 25-40 years in good health and CMV-seronegative.

The chain uses TRBV7-2 and TRBJ1-2; TRBD1 matches at 8 bases. The CDR3 length is 13 residues. Trimming cost V 3 bases and J 5 bases; bases outside gene matches: 2. The germline gives CDR1 SGHTA, CDR2 FQGNSA. The CDR3 protein is CASSLDRDYGYTF. The CDR3, as DNA: TGTGCCAGCAGCTTGGACAGGGATTATGGCTACACCTTC.

This chain links TRBV18 with TRBJ2-1, with 9 bases matching TRBD2. Per the germline V gene, CDR1 is KGHSH and CDR2 is LQKENI. The CDR3 contains 17 residues. Trimming removed 3 bases from V and 8 bases from J; junction bases left unmatched: 14. The chain's CDR3 is CASSPSEGLAGIDEQFF. The CDR3 DNA follows: TGTGCCAGCTCACCCAGCGAGGGGCTAGCGGGAATCGATGAGCAGTTCTTC.

The chain combines TRBV28 with TRBJ1-2, with D unresolved. Germline lookup yields CDR1 MDHEN and CDR2 SYDVKM. The CDR3 has 13 amino acids. Trimming removed 7 bases from V and 1 base from J, with 10 bases in between. This CDR3 reads CASTGGFNYGYTF. The CDR3, as DNA: TGTGCCAGCACTGGCGGATTTAACTATGGCTACACCTTC.

Points on this clone: A read error may account for a junction end that differs from germline. The chain carries TRBV7-9 and TRBJ1-1, with D unclear. CDR1 is SEHNR, CDR2 FQNEAQ, per germline (reference sequence). The CDR3 is 13 residues long. In DNA form, the CDR3 reads TGTTCCAGCAGCCCCCGCTCAGTCGTTGAAGCTTTCTTT. Amino acids: CSSSPRSVVEAFF.

The chain recombines TRBV5-4 with TRBJ2-6, with D perhaps matching TRBD1 (6 bases). Trimming took 3 bases from V and 0 from J, leaving 13 bases between them. The CDR3 sequence is 17 residues long. Germline V lookup: CDR1 SGHNT, CDR2 YYREEE (reference sequence). Here the CDR3 reads CASSSKTGSSGANVLTF. CDR3 DNA: TGTGCCAGCAGCTCCAAGACAGGTAGCTCTGGGGCCAACGTCCTGACTTTC.

The chain has TRBV19 and TRBJ2-5, with D possibly being TRBD1 (5 bases). V lost 5 bases to trimming and J lost 5 bases, with 15 bases between them. Germline V gives CDR1 LNHDA, CDR2 SQIVND (reference sequence). This CDR3 spans 14 amino acids. CDR3 DNA: TGTGCCAGTAGTGCCCGAAGGGGATCGGAGACCCAGTACTTC. It translates to CASSARRGSETQYF.

This clone turned up a few times. This rearrangement joins TRBV7-2 to TRBJ2-5; D possibly corresponds to TRBD1 (6 bases). The CDR3 loop spans 14 amino acids. The ends were cut back, 5 bases at V and 0 bases at J, with 10 bases in the middle. CDR1 and CDR2 (germline): SGHTA, FQGNSA. The chain's CDR3 is CASSQGQYQETQYF. Here the CDR3 DNA reads TGTGCCAGCAGCCAGGGACAATACCAAGAGACCCAGTACTTC.

V usage is TRBV19 and J usage is TRBJ1-4, with TRBD1 matching 7 bases. CDR3 length: 13 amino acids. Germline CDR1 LNHDA, CDR2 SQIVND (reference sequence). The ends lost 6 bases at V and 8 bases at J; junction bases unmatched: 6. The DNA for the CDR3 is TGTGCCAGTAGCCAGAGACAGGGCGAAAAACTGTTTTTT. Translation: CASSQRQGEKLFF.

V is TRBV11-2 and J is TRBJ2-7; 8 nucleotides align to TRBD1. V was pared by 5 bases and J by 5 bases, with 5 bases of the junction left unmatched. Germline CDR1 and CDR2: SGHAT and FQNNGV. The CDR3 is 13 amino acids. The CDR3 coding sequence is TGTGCCAGCAGCCCAGACAGGGGCCACGAGCAGTACTTC. It specifies CASSPDRGHEQYF.

This clone was counted a few times. This chain connects TRBV11-1 to TRBJ2-3; D unresolved. Trimming cost V 1 base and J 0 bases, with 5 bases left between them. From germline, CDR1 is SGHAT and CDR2 FQDESV (reference sequence). The CDR3 totals 14 residues. DNA of the CDR3: TGTGCCAGCAGCTTAGACTATAGCACAGATACGCAGTATTTT. Amino acids: CASSLDYSTDTQYF.

The chain has TRBV7-2 and TRBJ1-6; TRBD1 agrees at 9 bases. The germline CDR1 and CDR2 sequences are SGHTA and FQGNSA. The V and J ends lost 1 base and 9 bases, in that order; junction bases with no gene match: 1. The CDR3 runs 14 residues. CDR3: CASSLDRGRSPLHF. CDR3 DNA: TGTGCCAGCAGCTTAGACAGGGGGCGTTCACCCCTCCACTTT.

The chain uses TRBV7-2 and TRBJ1-3, with 7 bases matching TRBD1. This CDR3 has 14 amino acids. J was trimmed by 3 bases and V by 4 bases; bases with no gene match: 3. Germline lookup yields CDR1 SGHTA and CDR2 FQGNSA. CDR3 region: CASSYRDSGNTIYF. CDR3 bases: TGTGCCAGCAGCTACCGGGACAGTGGAAACACCATATATTTT. The whole variable domain, filled in from reference TRBV7-2 and TRBJ1-3, reads GAGVSQSPSNKVTEKGKDVELRCDPISGHTALYWYRQSLGQGLEFLIYFQGNSAPDKSGLPSDRFSAERTGGSVSTLTIQRTQQEDSAVYLCASSYRDSGNTIYFGEGSWLTVV.

This clone was seen a handful of times. The rearrangement uses TRBV27 and TRBJ2-1, with 11 bases fitting TRBD2. The trim removed 4 bases at V and 8 bases at J, leaving 4 bases unmatched. CDR1 MNHEY and CDR2 SMNVEV come from the germline V gene (reference sequence). The CDR3 is made up of 14 amino acids. DNA for the CDR3: TGTGCCAGCAGTTCCCGACTAGCGGGATATGAGCAGTTCTTC. It yields the protein CASSSRLAGYEQFF.

The V call is TRBV15, the J call TRBJ1-4, with D uncertain. V was clipped by 5 bases and J by 3 bases, with 16 bases between them. Germline V CDR1 and CDR2: LNHNV, YYDKDF (reference sequence). The CDR3 has 16 residues. The CDR3 reads CATSPPGGRANEKLFF. DNA of the CDR3: TGTGCCACCAGCCCCCCGGGAGGTAGAGCTAATGAAAAACTGTTTTTT.

The chain recombines TRBV2 with TRBJ1-5; weak D call: TRBD1 (6 bases). V lost 2 bases to trimming and J lost 4 bases, with 6 bases between them. This CDR3 is 13 amino acids long. Per the germline V gene, CDR1 is SNHLY and CDR2 is FYNNEI. In DNA form, the CDR3 reads TGTGCCAGCAGTGAACAGGGGAATCAGCCCCAGCATTTT. The encoded protein is CASSEQGNQPQHF.

The V and J genes are TRBV19 and TRBJ2-2, with a weak D call TRBD1 (5 bases). V was pared by 4 bases and J by 6 bases, with 9 bases between. The CDR3 length is 13 residues. CDR1 LNHDA and CDR2 SQIVND come from the germline V gene (reference sequence). For the CDR3, the DNA is TGTGCCAGTAGTAAGGGGTGGTCCGGGGAGCTGTTTTTT. This sequence encodes CASSKGWSGELFF.

This clone was seen only a few times. The CDR3 region is CAIKTRDREDTEAFF. The CDR3 bases are TGTGCCATCAAGACTAGAGACAGGGAGGACACTGAAGCTTTCTTT. This rearrangement joins TRBV10-3 to TRBJ1-1, with 7 bases lining up with TRBD1. V shed 7 bases and J 3 bases; nucleotides not matched to a gene: 11. Germline V gene lookup returns CDR1 ENHRY and CDR2 SYGVKD. This CDR3 region has 15 residues.

V gene TRBV6-1 combines with J gene TRBJ2-1; perhaps TRBD1 as D (6 bases). V lost 3 bases to trimming and J lost 1 base, with 10 bases between them. Per the germline V gene, CDR1 is MNHNS and CDR2 is SASEGT. This CDR3 comprises 15 residues. The chain's CDR3 is CASSDIGGSYNEQFF. CDR3 sequence (DNA): TGTGCCAGCAGTGATATAGGGGGATCCTACAATGAGCAGTTCTTC.

The table lists this clone with a few counts. V usage is TRBV6-1 and J usage is TRBJ2-3; 8 nucleotides align to TRBD1. V shed 8 bases and J 5 bases; nucleotides not matched to a gene: 9. In germline, CDR1 is MNHNS, CDR2 SASEGT. The length of the CDR3 is 14 residues. The CDR3: CASGWTGSVDTQYF. CDR3 coding DNA: TGTGCCAGCGGGTGGACAGGGTCGGTAGATACGCAGTATTTT.

The chain recombines TRBV6-1 with TRBJ2-3; maybe TRBD2 (5 bases). The CDR3 totals 15 residues. The germline V and J ends were trimmed by 4 bases and 9 bases, with 20 bases remaining between them. In germline, CDR1 is MNHNS, CDR2 SASEGT. CDR3 sequence: CASSVDYPPIRTQYF. The CDR3 DNA sequence: TGTGCCAGCAGTGTAGACTACCCGCCCATTAGGACGCAGTATTTT.

This clone occurred once. Relative to the germline gene, one junction end is altered; a read error may explain this. The chain recombines TRBV7-9 with TRBJ2-2, with TRBD2 as a possible D gene (6 bases). CDR1 is SEHNR and CDR2 is FQNEAQ in the germline V gene (reference sequence). This CDR3 contains 14 residues. The DNA for the CDR3 is TGTGCCAGCAGCTTAGTTAGAAACACCGGGGGGCTGTTTTTT. Translating it yields CASSLVRNTGGLFF.

The rearrangement links TRBV5-1 to TRBJ2-5, with 8 bases that match TRBD1. V lost 3 bases to trimming and J lost 0 bases; unmatched junction nucleotides: 4. The CDR3 contains 15 residues. Germline V gives CDR1 SGHRS, CDR2 YFSETQ. CDR3 bases: TGCGCCAGCAGCTGGACAGGGCCGAACCAAGAGACCCAGTACTTC. It translates to CASSWTGPNQETQYF.

This clone was observed a few times. The chain has TRBV5-4 and TRBJ1-1; D might be TRBD1 (6 bases). This CDR3 region has 13 residues. Trimming pared 5 bases from V and 2 bases from J, leaving 10 bases between. Per germline, CDR1 SGHNT and CDR2 YYREEE (reference sequence). DNA of the CDR3: TGTGCCAGCAGGGACAGAAAAAACACTGAAGCTTTCTTT. Amino acid sequence: CASRDRKNTEAFF.

This clone was found a few times. The chain couples TRBV4-2 to TRBJ1-5, with a tentative D call TRBD1 (5 bases). The CDR3 has 16 amino acids. Germline lookup yields CDR1 LGHNA and CDR2 YNFKEQ. Trimming took off 3 bases at V and 0 bases at J, with 12 bases between the two ends. The CDR3, as DNA: TGTGCCAGCAGCCAGGTTGGCGGGGGTAGCAATCAGCCCCAGCATTTT. Its protein product is CASSQVGGGSNQPQHF.